The 23 T cell receptor beta chains below were found in one sample sequenced in a study of T-cell memory formation after mild COVID-19. TCRdb reprocessed the 5' RACE reads with MiXCR, giving one entry per CDR3 protein. The profile shows 540,000 or so distinct CDR3 sequences, about 20% of them singletons. Material for sequencing was PBMCs or a T cell subset sorted from them (not recorded which). The receptors come from an adult woman who had mild COVID-19 (a few samples of this study predate the infection). Cell type and time point are not known.

This rearrangement joins TRBV10-3 to TRBJ2-1; 10 nucleotides match TRBD2. Germline V gives CDR1 ENHRY, CDR2 SYGVKD. The trim removed 10 bases at V and 0 bases at J, leaving 6 bases unmatched. The CDR3 is made up of 15 amino acids. In DNA, the CDR3 is TGTGCCACCCAGCGGGAGGGCGTCTCCTACAATGAGCAGTTCTTC. Protein: CATQREGVSYNEQFF.

V usage is TRBV20-1 and J usage is TRBJ1-2; TRBD1 is a possible D gene (6 bases). The germline V and J ends were trimmed by 5 bases and 2 bases, with 15 bases remaining between them. The germline V gene has CDR1 DFQATT and CDR2 SNEGSKA (reference sequence). The CDR3 totals 14 residues. The CDR3: CSAAHGQINYGYTF. The CDR3 coding sequence is TGCAGTGCTGCCCACGGACAGATCAACTATGGCTACACCTTC.

V is TRBV19 and J is TRBJ1-5, with 8 nucleotides matching TRBD1. Trimming took 3 bases from V and 1 from J; bases not matched to a gene: 5. Germline V gene data show CDR1 as LNHDA and CDR2 as SQIVND (reference sequence). This CDR3 has 16 residues. The CDR3 DNA sequence: TGTGCCAGTAGTATCCGGACAGGGAGAAGCAATCAGCCCCAGCATTTT. Translated, it gives CASSIRTGRSNQPQHF.

The chain links TRBV4-1 to TRBJ1-5; 8 nucleotides match TRBD1. Germline V CDR1 and CDR2: MGHRA, YSYEKL. J was trimmed by 9 bases and V by 1 base; bases with no gene match: 5. The CDR3 spans 14 residues. The CDR3 region has the DNA TGCGCCAGCAGCCAAGGGACAGGGTCAGGGCCCCAGCATTTT. It translates to CASSQGTGSGPQHF.

This clonotype was detected many times. V usage is TRBV7-3 and J usage is TRBJ2-1; 8 bases align to TRBD1. Germline lookup yields CDR1 SGHTA and CDR2 FQGTGA. CDR3 size: 17 residues. The V segment lost 2 bases and the J segment 2 bases; nucleotides outside the gene matches: 8. CDR3 DNA: TGTGCCAGCAGCTTAGACTCCGGGACAGGACCCTACAATGAGCAGTTCTTC. Its protein product is CASSLDSGTGPYNEQFF.

V usage is TRBV5-1 and J usage is TRBJ2-2; 9 nucleotides align to TRBD2. The CDR3 runs 15 residues. Germline loops: CDR1 SGHRS, CDR2 YFSETQ. The J segment lost 5 bases and the V segment lost 2 bases, leaving 4 bases of the junction unmatched. The CDR3 DNA is TGCGCCAGCAGCTTCCCTAGCGGGGAGACCGGGGAGCTGTTTTTT. Protein product: CASSFPSGETGELFF.

This clonotype has just a few counts. The chain couples TRBV27 to TRBJ1-5, with TRBD1 as a possible D gene (6 bases). The CDR3 runs 17 residues. CDR1 and CDR2 from the germline V gene are MNHEY and SMNVEV (reference sequence). V lost 6 bases and J 3 bases, leaving 21 bases between the germline ends. The CDR3 sequence: CASSRRGGTGLNQPQHF. DNA for the CDR3: TGTGCCAGCAGCCGCAGGGGTGGGACTGGCCTCAATCAGCCCCAGCATTTT.

This chain joins TRBV7-9 and TRBJ2-7; tentatively, D is TRBD1 or TRBD2 (5 bases each). The V gene's germline CDR1 is SEHNR and CDR2 FQNEAQ (reference sequence). There are 16 residues in the CDR3. Trimming pared 5 bases from V and 1 base from J, leaving 18 bases between. CDR3 nucleotides: TGTGCCAGCAGCACCACCGGGGCAGTTCCATCCTACGAGCAGTACTTC. It codes for CASSTTGAVPSYEQYF.

This chain connects TRBV4-1 to TRBJ2-5; 9 nucleotides agree with TRBD2. Germline assignment: CDR1 MGHRA and CDR2 YSYEKL. The V segment lost 0 bases and the J segment 5 bases; nucleotides outside the gene matches: 13. The CDR3 contains 18 residues. CDR3 sequence: CASSQDTLAGSREETQYF. CDR3 in DNA: TGCGCCAGCAGCCAAGATACCCTAGCGGGGTCGCGGGAGGAGACCCAGTACTTC.

There are a few counts of this clonotype. The J gene is TRBJ2-1, the V gene TRBV9, with 9 bases fitting TRBD1. Germline assignment: CDR1 SGDLS and CDR2 YYNGEE. V was clipped by 4 bases and J by 5 bases; unmatched bases: 13. CDR3 size: 17 residues. CDR3 nucleotides: TGTGCCAGCAGCTCCCCACTCCGGGACAGGGCGAACAATGAGCAGTTCTTC. Encoded protein: CASSSPLRDRANNEQFF.

There are many counts of this clonotype. The chain recombines TRBV5-6 with TRBJ1-1, with D unclear. The V gene's germline CDR1 is SGHDT and CDR2 YYEEEE. The CDR3 totals 14 residues. V lost 4 bases and J lost 0, with 10 bases in between. The CDR3 reads CASSPGLLNTEAFF. The CDR3 DNA reads as TGTGCCAGCAGCCCTGGACTGTTGAACACTGAAGCTTTCTTT.

This clonotype showed up just a few times. V is TRBV12-3 or TRBV12-4 and J is TRBJ1-3; a possible D gene is TRBD1 (5 bases). There are 15 residues in the CDR3. Trimming stripped 3 bases from V and 4 bases from J, with 13 bases between. Here the CDR3 reads CASSFSGTGGNTIYF. CDR3 DNA sequence: TGTGCCAGCAGTTTCTCCGGGACGGGAGGAAACACCATATATTTT.

This clonotype came up once. This chain uses TRBV3-1 with TRBJ1-1, with D perhaps TRBD1 (5 bases). CDR1 and CDR2 from the germline V gene are LGHDT and YNNKEL (reference sequence). The CDR3 is 15 amino acids. V was shortened by 3 bases and J by 3 bases, with 14 bases between the two germline ends. This CDR3 is CASSHWGGMDTEAFF. The CDR3 nucleotides read TGTGCCAGCAGCCACTGGGGCGGGATGGACACTGAAGCTTTCTTT.

This clonotype was picked up a small number of times. The chain joins TRBV5-5 to TRBJ2-3; 7 nucleotides line up with TRBD2. This CDR3 contains 15 residues. J lost 1 base, V lost 1 base, and 3 bases had no gene match. The V gene's germline CDR1 is SGHKS and CDR2 YYEKEE (reference sequence). As DNA, the CDR3 is TGTGCCAGCAGCTTGATGGCGGGAGGCACAGATACGCAGTATTTT. Encoded protein: CASSLMAGGTDTQYF.

This chain uses TRBV7-2 with TRBJ1-2; 7 positions agree with TRBD1. The CDR3 totals 15 residues. CDR1 SGHTA and CDR2 FQGNSA come from the germline V gene. Trimming at V came to 3 bases and at J to 2 bases, leaving 6 bases not matched to a gene. This chain's CDR3 is CASSFGQAPNYGYTF. In DNA, the CDR3 is TGTGCCAGCAGCTTCGGACAGGCCCCCAACTATGGCTACACCTTC. The full variable domain, rest sourced from reference TRBV7-2 and TRBJ1-2, is GAGVSQSPSNKVTEKGKDVELRCDPISGHTALYWYRQSLGQGLEFLIYFQGNSAPDKSGLPSDRFSAERTGGSVSTLTIQRTQQEDSAVYLCASSFGQAPNYGYTFGSGTRLTVV.

In the case of this clonotype: At one end, the junction sequence differs from germline, possibly due to a read error. The chain links TRBV9 to TRBJ2-7, with 14 bases lining up with TRBD2. The CDR3 length is 13 residues. Looked up from germline, CDR1 is SGDLS and CDR2 is YYNGEE. Written as DNA, the CDR3 is TGTGCCAGCAGCAAGGGACTAGCGGGAGTCTTGCACTTC. The encoded protein is CASSKGLAGVLHF.

In its sample, this clonotype was seen a few times. This chain joins TRBV5-1 and TRBJ2-3; 7 nucleotides align to TRBD2. The CDR3 runs 12 residues. The germline CDR1 and CDR2 sequences are SGHRS and YFSETQ. V was clipped by 7 bases and J by 4 bases; unmatched bases: 3. The CDR3 DNA follows: TGCGCCAGCTGGGCGGGAGCAGATACGCAGTATTTT. This translates into CASWAGADTQYF.

This clonotype has a handful of counts. V gene TRBV5-6 combines with J gene TRBJ2-1; 16 bases line up with TRBD2. The V gene end was trimmed by 3 bases and the J gene end by 5 bases; junction bases not matched to a gene: 14. The CDR3 loop spans 20 amino acids. The germline CDR1 and CDR2 sequences are SGHDT and YYEEEE. This CDR3 reads CASSSSGTSGRALRDNEQFF. In nucleotides, the CDR3 is TGTGCCAGCAGCTCCTCGGGGACTAGCGGGAGGGCCCTACGGGACAATGAGCAGTTCTTC.

The chain recombines TRBV20-1 with TRBJ2-1; 12 nucleotides agree with TRBD2. With V trimmed by 1 base and J by 11 bases, 9 bases remained unmatched. The germline V gene has CDR1 DFQATT and CDR2 SNEGSKA (reference sequence). There are 15 residues in the CDR3. For the CDR3, the DNA is TGCAGTGCTAGAGGACTAGCGGGGGAGATTTCTCAGCAGTTCTTC. It specifies CSARGLAGEISQQFF.

This clonotype was counted only a few times. This chain links TRBV4-3 with TRBJ2-7; a possible D gene is TRBD2 (6 bases). Between the trimmed V and J ends, which lost 4 bases and 4 bases, there was a span of 17 bases. Germline V gene lookup returns CDR1 LGHNA and CDR2 YSLEER. This CDR3 is built from 15 residues. The CDR3 nucleotides are TGCGCCAGCAGCCCGGAGGGTGGACTTTCATACGAGCAGTACTTC. It encodes CASSPEGGLSYEQYF.

The chain carries TRBV24-1 and TRBJ2-2; D gene uncertain. Between the trimmed V and J ends, which lost 4 bases and 5 bases, there was a span of 10 bases. Germline CDR1 KGHDR, CDR2 SFDVKD. The CDR3 is 14 residues long. CDR3 protein: CATSDSMPTGELFF. DNA for the CDR3: TGTGCCACCAGTGACTCAATGCCTACCGGGGAGCTGTTTTTT.

V gene TRBV2 combines with J gene TRBJ2-7; 10 nucleotides agree with TRBD1. The junction had 4 bases not matched to a gene; V was cut back by 6 bases and J by 5 bases. The length of the CDR3 is 13 residues. The V gene's germline CDR1 is SNHLY and CDR2 FYNNEI. The CDR3 reads CASRGDRGDEQYF. In DNA, the CDR3 is TGTGCCAGCAGGGGGGACAGGGGCGACGAGCAGTACTTC.

This clonotype has a count of ten or more. The V gene is TRBV6-2 or TRBV6-3, the J gene TRBJ2-1; tentative D call: TRBD1 (6 bases). V lost 7 bases to trimming and J lost 0 bases, with 19 bases between them. This CDR3 comprises 17 residues. Germline lookup yields CDR1 MNHEY and CDR2 SVGEGT. The CDR3 sequence is CASTLRVRTDSYNEQFF. CDR3 DNA: TGTGCCAGCACCCTCAGAGTCCGGACAGACTCCTACAATGAGCAGTTCTTC.